The rows below give T cell receptor beta chains drawn from one sample of a study of blood T cell repertoires in COVID-19. TCRdb's copy holds only in-frame clones and misses some; the assay was immunoSEQ multiplex PCR. The profile covers over 60,000 clones, with about 88% appearing a single time and roughly 15% taken by the ten largest. The sequenced material came from peripheral blood. These receptors originate from an elderly woman with active or convalescent COVID-19. CDR3s leave out the opening cysteine and the closing phenylalanine or tryptophan. Fields, in order: V gene, D gene, CDR3 protein. The D gene is left open where the match is weak.

V: TRBV11-2; D: TRBD1; CDR3: ASSAPQGYGYT
V: TRBV7-2; D: -; CDR3: ASSPGAPPYEQY
V: TRBV7-9; D: -; CDR3: ASSLLQGSGELF
V: TRBV3-1/TRBV3-2; D: -; CDR3: ASSQGRDAETQY
V: TRBV5-4; D: TRBD2; CDR3: ASSLGRGDLYEQY
V: TRBV7-2; D: -; CDR3: ASSPLTSTDTQY
V: TRBV3-1/TRBV3-2; D: TRBD1; CDR3: ASSSTGEVRQPQH
V: TRBV30; D: -; CDR3: AWSVRTSSGRQPQH
V: TRBV7-2; D: TRBD2; CDR3: ASSTTSGTSAYYEQY
V: TRBV14; D: -; CDR3: ASSQQGRLSNIQY
V: TRBV30; D: -; CDR3: AWSVPQGLSSYNSPLH